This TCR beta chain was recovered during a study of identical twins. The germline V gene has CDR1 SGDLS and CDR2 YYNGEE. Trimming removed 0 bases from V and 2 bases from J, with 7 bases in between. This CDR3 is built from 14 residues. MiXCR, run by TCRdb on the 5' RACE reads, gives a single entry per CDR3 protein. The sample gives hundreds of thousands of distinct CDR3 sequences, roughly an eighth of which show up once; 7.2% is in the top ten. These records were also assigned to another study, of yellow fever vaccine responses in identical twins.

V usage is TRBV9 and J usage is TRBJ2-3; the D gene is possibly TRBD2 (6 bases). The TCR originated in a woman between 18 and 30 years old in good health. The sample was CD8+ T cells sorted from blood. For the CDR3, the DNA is TGTGCCAGCAGCGTAGGCGGGACCACAGATACGCAGTATTTT. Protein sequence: CASSVGGTTDTQYF.